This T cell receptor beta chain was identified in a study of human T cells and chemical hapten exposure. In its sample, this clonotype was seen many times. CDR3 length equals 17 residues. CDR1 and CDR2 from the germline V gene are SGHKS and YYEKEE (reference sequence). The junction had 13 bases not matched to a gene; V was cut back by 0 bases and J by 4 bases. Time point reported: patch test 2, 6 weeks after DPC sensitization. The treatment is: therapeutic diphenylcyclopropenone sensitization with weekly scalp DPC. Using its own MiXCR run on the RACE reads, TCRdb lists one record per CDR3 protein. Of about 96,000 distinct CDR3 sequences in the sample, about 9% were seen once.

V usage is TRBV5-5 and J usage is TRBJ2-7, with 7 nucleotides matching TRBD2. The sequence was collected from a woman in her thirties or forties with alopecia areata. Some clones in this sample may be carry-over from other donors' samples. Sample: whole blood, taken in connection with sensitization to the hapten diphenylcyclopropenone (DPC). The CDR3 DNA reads TGTGCCAGCAGCTTGGGCATTGGGGCGACTAGCCGGTACGAGCAGTACTTC. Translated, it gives CASSLGIGATSRYEQYF. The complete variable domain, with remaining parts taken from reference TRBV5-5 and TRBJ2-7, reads DAGVTQSPTHLIKTRGQQVTLRCSPISGHKSVSWYQQVLGQGPQFIFQYYEKEERGRGNFPDRFSARQFPNYSSELNVNALLLGDSALYLCASSLGIGATSRYEQYFGPGTRLTVT.